Below are 20 T cell receptor beta chains sequenced from a single sample in a study of cytomegalovirus exposure and HLA in healthy donors. PCR used 60 Vbeta primers and 13 Jbeta primers. Method: immunoSEQ multiplex PCR; TCRdb's copy keeps in-frame clones and lacks some. The sample shows roughly 140,000 clones, around 75% of them seen only once. The sample comprised PBMCs. The receptors derive from a human donor in good health.

The J gene is TRBJ2-1, the V gene TRBV7-2; 7 nucleotides agree with TRBD1. The CDR3 extends over 15 amino acids. The V segment lost 5 bases and the J segment 4 bases; nucleotides outside the gene matches: 8. Germline values: CDR1 SGHTA, CDR2 FQGNSA. The CDR3 spells CASSTRQGAYNEQFF. DNA of the CDR3: TGTGCCAGCAGCACCCGACAGGGAGCATACAATGAGCAGTTCTTC.

This chain links TRBV5-1 with TRBJ2-3, with D possibly matching TRBD2 (6 bases). Germline lookup yields CDR1 SGHRS and CDR2 YFSETQ. CDR3 size: 19 residues. Trimming took off 0 bases at V and 0 bases at J, with 20 bases between the two ends. The DNA for the CDR3 is TGCGCCAGCAGCTTGGCCCTGTTTATGAGCGGGTCTAGCACAGATACGCAGTATTTT. Protein sequence: CASSLALFMSGSSTDTQYF. The whole variable domain, remainder taken from reference TRBV5-1 and TRBJ2-3, is KAGVTQTPRYLIKTRGQQVTLSCSPISGHRSVSWYQQTPGQGLQFLFEYFSETQRNKGNFPGRFSGRQFSNSRSEMNVSTLELGDSALYLCASSLALFMSGSSTDTQYFGPGTRLTVL.

This chain uses TRBV2 with TRBJ1-2; D unclear. The CDR3 length is 14 residues. V shed 5 bases and J shed 2 bases, with 12 bases lying between them. Germline-derived CDR1 and CDR2 are SNHLY and FYNNEI. CDR3 in DNA: TGTGCCAGCAGTAGAGACACCGTAAACTATGGCTACACCTTC. Residues: CASSRDTVNYGYTF.

This clone was seen once. The chain has TRBV6-6 and TRBJ1-2; the D gene is possibly TRBD1 (5 bases). The CDR3 contains 15 residues. V was trimmed by 7 bases and J by 2 bases, leaving 17 bases between them. CDR1 is MNHNY and CDR2 is SVGAGI in the germline V gene (reference sequence). CDR3 in DNA: TGTGCCAGCACCCATTCCAGGGATGGGAACTATGGCTACACCTTC. Translation gives CASTHSRDGNYGYTF.

The chain has TRBV9 and TRBJ2-1; 8 bases are shared with TRBD2. The CDR3 is 13 residues long. Looked up from germline, CDR1 is SGDLS and CDR2 is YYNGEE. Trimming removed 0 bases from V and 8 bases from J; junction bases left unmatched: 1. This CDR3 reads CASSVEGLDEQFF. CDR3 bases: TGTGCCAGCAGCGTAGAGGGACTAGATGAGCAGTTCTTC.

This clone occurred once. One end of the junction varies from germline; a read error may be responsible. The CDR3 region is CAWRGDNYGYPF. DNA of the CDR3: TGTGCCTGGCGCGGGGATAACTATGGCTACCCCTTC. The chain links TRBV30 to TRBJ1-2; D not resolved. The CDR3 sequence is 12 residues long. Germline-derived CDR1 and CDR2 are GTSNPN and SVGIG (reference sequence).

J is TRBJ2-3 and V is TRBV5-1; TRBD2 matches 15 bases. CDR3 length: 18 amino acids. Trimming took 4 bases from V and 1 from J; bases not matched to a gene: 7. Germline loops: CDR1 SGHRS, CDR2 YFSETQ. CDR3 nucleotide sequence: TGCGCCAGCAGCCACGGACTAGCGGGGGGGGGCGGCACAGATACGCAGTATTTT. Translating gives CASSHGLAGGGGTDTQYF.

The V and J genes are TRBV5-1 and TRBJ2-5, with 7 positions matching TRBD2. The CDR3 is 16 residues long. Germline V gene sequence: CDR1 SGHRS, CDR2 YFSETQ. The J segment lost 5 bases and the V segment lost 5 bases, leaving 15 bases of the junction unmatched. CDR3 bases: TGCGCCAGCAGTCCAGACGGGGGGAACCTTCGCGAGACCCAGTACTTC. The encoded protein is CASSPDGGNLRETQYF.

The chain recombines TRBV5-6 with TRBJ2-3, with D unclear. V was shortened by 4 bases and J by 3 bases, with 18 bases between the two germline ends. Germline V gene lookup returns CDR1 SGHDT and CDR2 YYEEEE. The CDR3 sequence is 16 residues long. The CDR3 nucleotides are TGTGCCAGCAGCCCCTCTCTGATCCGAGTTACAGATACGCAGTATTTT. Residues: CASSPSLIRVTDTQYF.

V and J are TRBV29-1 and TRBJ2-1; D remains unclear. V shed 1 base and J shed 3 bases, with 16 bases lying between them. CDR3 size: 16 residues. CDR1 SQVTM and CDR2 ANQGSEA come from the germline V gene. This CDR3 reads CSVEVVAETLYNEQFF. The CDR3 nucleotides are TGCAGCGTTGAAGTTGTGGCAGAAACCCTCTACAATGAGCAGTTCTTC.

The rearrangement uses TRBV27 and TRBJ1-2; the match to TRBD1 covers 7 bases. This CDR3 has 15 amino acids. V shed 6 bases and J 4 bases; nucleotides not matched to a gene: 11. Germline assignment: CDR1 MNHEY and CDR2 SMNVEV (reference sequence). As DNA, the CDR3 is TGTGCCAGCAGGCGTAGAGGGGGCGCGGGCTATGGCTACACCTTC. Translating it yields CASRRRGGAGYGYTF.

The genes are TRBV19 and TRBJ2-5; weak D call: TRBD1 (6 bases). The germline V and J ends were trimmed by 1 base and 6 bases, with 12 bases remaining between them. This CDR3 is 14 amino acids long. In germline, CDR1 is LNHDA, CDR2 SQIVND (reference sequence). Written as DNA, the CDR3 is TGTGCCAGTAGTATAGTAGGCAGGGGACAGACCCAGTACTTC. Protein sequence: CASSIVGRGQTQYF.

This chain links TRBV5-6 with TRBJ2-7; 7 bases align to TRBD1. The V gene's germline CDR1 is SGHDT and CDR2 YYEEEE. The V and J ends lost 0 bases and 0 bases, in that order; junction bases with no gene match: 3. CDR3 length: 15 residues. For the CDR3, the DNA is TGTGCCAGCAGCTTGGATCAGGGGGTCTCCTACGAGCAGTACTTC. Protein sequence: CASSLDQGVSYEQYF.

The chain carries TRBV4-2 and TRBJ2-7; 7 bases fit TRBD2. The CDR3 runs 19 residues. J gave up 0 bases and V 0 bases, and 14 bases lay outside the gene matches. CDR1 is LGHNA, CDR2 YNFKEQ, per germline. CDR3 DNA sequence: TGTGCCAGCAGCCAAGAAGTGGTTAGCGGGCGATTTAGCTCCTACGAGCAGTACTTC. Protein sequence: CASSQEVVSGRFSSYEQYF.

This clone was seen a handful of times. The V call is TRBV6-5, the J call TRBJ2-1; a weak D match, TRBD2 (7 bases). V shed 0 bases and J shed 9 bases, with 12 bases lying between them. Per the germline V gene, CDR1 is MNHEY and CDR2 is SVGAGI. This CDR3 is 14 amino acids long. CDR3 coding DNA: TGTGCCAGCAGTTACTCCCGAGGGGGGGGTGAGCAGTTCTTC. Protein sequence: CASSYSRGGGEQFF.

The V and J genes are TRBV6-6 and TRBJ2-7; 10 bases agree with TRBD1. CDR3 length equals 15 residues. Germline-derived CDR1 and CDR2 are MNHNY and SVGAGI (reference sequence). Trimming took 6 bases from V and 4 from J; bases not matched to a gene: 9. CDR3 amino acids: CASSYGGTGAYEQYF. CDR3 sequence (DNA): TGTGCCAGCAGCTACGGGGGGACAGGGGCTTACGAGCAGTACTTC.

J is TRBJ2-1 and V is TRBV12-5, with TRBD1 matching over 7 bases. There are 13 residues in the CDR3. CDR1 LGHNT and CDR2 FRNRAP come from the germline V gene. V was clipped by 7 bases and J by 3 bases; unmatched bases: 3. CDR3 nucleotides: TGTGCTAGTGCCTGGGACAGCTACAATGAGCAGTTCTTC. It encodes CASAWDSYNEQFF.

The chain carries TRBV28 and TRBJ2-7, with TRBD1 matching 7 bases. The CDR3 totals 15 residues. Germline V lookup: CDR1 MDHEN, CDR2 SYDVKM. The junction had 10 bases not matched to a gene; V was cut back by 5 bases and J by 3 bases. CDR3 nucleotide sequence: TGTGCCAGCAGTCGACGCGACCGGGACAGCTACGAGCAGTACTTC. Translation gives CASSRRDRDSYEQYF.

This rearrangement joins TRBV7-8 to TRBJ1-2; no definite D call. V lost 0 bases and J 2 bases, leaving 7 bases between the germline ends. The germline V gene encodes CDR1 SGHVS and CDR2 FQNEAQ. CDR3 length equals 14 residues. CDR3 sequence: CASSLAVQNYGYTF. The DNA of the CDR3 is TGTGCCAGCAGCTTAGCGGTACAGAACTATGGCTACACCTTC.

The chain recombines TRBV9 with TRBJ1-2, with D possibly TRBD1 on 5 matching bases. This CDR3 is built from 15 residues. The germline V gene has CDR1 SGDLS and CDR2 YYNGEE. V shed 3 bases and J shed 2 bases, with 14 bases lying between them. CDR3 residues: CASSAGGGGNYGYTF. CDR3 sequence (DNA): TGTGCCAGCAGCGCCGGGGGAGGAGGAAACTATGGCTACACCTTC.